The rows below give T cell receptor beta chains drawn from one sample of a study of T cell responses to AZD1222 COVID-19 vaccine. Produced via immunoSEQ multiplex PCR; TCRdb's table is partial and in-frame only. Of around 150,000 clones in the sample, over 75% were seen once. Source: peripheral blood, taken on day 0 of AZD1222 vaccination. These receptors all come from an adult in good health. Each CDR3 is given with its conserved first and last residue. The D gene is left open where the match is weak. A clone size is listed for some rows: how often the clone was seen (once, few, many), or a class if it is expanded.

J: TRBJ1-5
V: TRBV13
size: -
D: -
CDR3: CASSLSGGANQPQHF
DNA: TGTGCCAGCAGCTTAAGTGGGGGGGCCAATCAGCCCCAGCATTTT

J: TRBJ1-2
V: TRBV19
size: -
D: -
CDR3: CASSIGGGYGYTF
DNA: TGTGCCAGTAGTATAGGAGGGGGCTATGGCTACACCTTC

J: TRBJ2-1
V: TRBV4-1
size: -
D: TRBD2
CDR3: CASSHSPGTSPYNEQFF
DNA: TGCGCCAGCAGCCACTCCCCCGGGACTAGCCCCTACAATGAGCAGTTCTTC

J: TRBJ2-7
V: TRBV28
size: -
D: -
CDR3: CASSLLGGNSYEQYF
DNA: TGTGCCAGCAGCCTCCTTGGGGGGAACTCCTACGAGCAGTACTTC

J: TRBJ1-2
V: TRBV5-1
size: -
D: TRBD1
CDR3: CASSLLGQTGVVGGYTF
DNA: TGCGCCAGCAGCTTGTTGGGACAGACCGGAGTCGTTGGTGGCTACACCTTC

J: TRBJ2-7
V: TRBV3-1/TRBV3-2
size: -
D: -
CDR3: CASSQSTGSNEQYF
DNA: TGTGCCAGCAGCCAAAGTACGGGGTCAAACGAGCAGTACTTC

J: TRBJ2-1
V: TRBV5-1
size: -
D: TRBD2
CDR3: CASSLTSGGNNEQFF
DNA: TGCGCCAGCAGCCTGACTAGCGGGGGGAACAATGAGCAGTTCTTC

J: TRBJ2-2
V: TRBV7-2
size: -
D: TRBD2
CDR3: CASSSLWGGELFF
DNA: TGTGCCAGCAGCTCGTTGTGGGGGGGGGAACTGTTTTTT

J: TRBJ1-2
V: TRBV30
size: once
D: -
CDR3: CAWTDNRETGYTF
DNA: TGTGCCTGGACCGATAACAGGGAGACGGGCTACACCTTC

J: TRBJ1-5
V: TRBV5-8
size: few
D: -
CDR3: CASSLWSTNQPQHF
DNA: TGTGCCAGCAGCTTATGGAGTACCAATCAGCCCCAGCATTTT

J: TRBJ1-4
V: TRBV14
size: -
D: -
CDR3: CASSQAGATNEKLFF
DNA: TGTGCCAGCAGCCAAGCCGGGGCAACTAATGAAAAACTGTTTTTT

J: TRBJ2-1
V: TRBV18
size: -
D: TRBD2
CDR3: CASSPLPGTSGDSSYNEQFF
DNA: TGTGCCAGCTCACCACTCCCAGGGACTAGCGGGGATAGCTCCTACAATGAGCAGTTCTTC

J: TRBJ2-3
V: TRBV11-2
size: -
D: -
CDR3: CASSPGRAYTDTQYF
DNA: TGTGCCAGCAGCCCCGGGCGGGCCTACACAGATACGCAGTATTTT

J: TRBJ1-3
V: TRBV9
size: once
D: -
CDR3: CASSVGPGNTIYF
DNA: TGTGCCAGCAGCGTAGGTCCTGGAAACACCATATATTTT

J: TRBJ2-5
V: TRBV2
size: -
D: TRBD1
CDR3: CASTRDRQETQYF
DNA: TGTGCCAGCACCAGGGACAGGCAAGAGACCCAGTACTTC

J: TRBJ2-1
V: TRBV12-3/TRBV12-4
size: -
D: -
CDR3: CASTRFDEQFF
DNA: TGTGCCAGCACGAGATTCGATGAGCAGTTCTTC

J: TRBJ2-5
V: TRBV11-3
size: -
D: TRBD2
CDR3: CASSTGLAGGGQETQYF
DNA: TGTGCCAGCAGCACGGGACTAGCGGGAGGGGGCCAAGAGACCCAGTACTTC

J: TRBJ2-1
V: TRBV7-2
size: -
D: -
CDR3: CASSLVSGLGEQFF
DNA: TGTGCCAGCAGCTTAGTCTCAGGGCTGGGTGAGCAGTTCTTC

J: TRBJ1-4
V: TRBV6-2/TRBV6-3
size: -
D: -
CDR3: CASSYQGSDEKLFF
DNA: TGTGCCAGCAGTTACCAGGGGTCGGATGAAAAACTGTTTTTT

J: TRBJ2-2
V: TRBV7-9
size: -
D: TRBD2
CDR3: CASSPRGLSGTGELFF
DNA: TGTGCCAGCAGCCCTCGGGGACTATCGGGCACCGGGGAGCTGTTTTTT

J: TRBJ2-7
V: TRBV6-6
size: -
D: -
CDR3: CASTTGTDSYEQYF
DNA: TGTGCCAGCACTACGGGGACGGATTCCTACGAGCAGTACTTC

J: TRBJ2-5
V: TRBV3-1/TRBV3-2
size: -
D: -
CDR3: CASSQDRTRETQYF
DNA: TGTGCCAGCAGCCAAGATCGGACTCGGGAGACCCAGTACTTC

J: TRBJ2-1
V: TRBV10-3
size: -
D: TRBD1
CDR3: CAIGTEDNEQFF
DNA: TGTGCCATTGGGACAGAAGACAATGAGCAGTTCTTC

J: TRBJ2-1
V: TRBV5-1
size: -
D: TRBD2
CDR3: CASSLTSGRGREQFF
DNA: TGCGCCAGCAGCCTGACTAGCGGGAGGGGTCGGGAGCAGTTCTTC

J: TRBJ1-2
V: TRBV10-3
size: -
D: -
CDR3: CAISEVGILTYGYTF
DNA: TGTGCCATCAGTGAGGTAGGGATCCTAACCTATGGCTACACCTTC

J: TRBJ1-2
V: TRBV12-3/TRBV12-4
size: -
D: -
CDR3: CASSLQGEGYTF
DNA: TGTGCCAGCAGTTTACAAGGGGAAGGCTACACCTTC

J: TRBJ1-1
V: TRBV7-9
size: -
D: TRBD1
CDR3: CASSSAQGANTEAFF
DNA: TGTGCCAGCAGTTCAGCTCAGGGGGCGAACACTGAAGCTTTCTTT

J: TRBJ2-7
V: TRBV7-8
size: -
D: -
CDR3: CASSLEVSRSSYEQYF
DNA: TGTGCCAGCAGCTTAGAGGTTAGCAGGAGTAGCTACGAGCAGTACTTC

J: TRBJ2-7
V: TRBV19
size: once
D: -
CDR3: CASSISLQGSSEQYF
DNA: TGTGCCAGTAGTATTTCCTTACAGGGATCTAGCGAGCAGTACTTC

J: TRBJ1-2
V: TRBV2
size: -
D: -
CDR3: CASSEEGYTF
DNA: TGTGCCAGCAGTGAAGAGGGTTACACCTTC

J: TRBJ2-7
V: TRBV4-1
size: -
D: -
CDR3: CASSQAGYRDRSYEQYF
DNA: TGCGCCAGCAGCCAAGCGGGATATAGGGACCGCTCCTACGAGCAGTACTTC

J: TRBJ1-1
V: TRBV18
size: -
D: -
CDR3: CASSPSTPQNTEAFF
DNA: TGTGCCAGCTCACCGTCGACACCACAGAACACTGAAGCTTTCTTT

J: TRBJ2-2
V: TRBV11-3
size: -
D: TRBD1
CDR3: CASASQGTGAGGELFF
DNA: TGTGCCAGCGCTTCTCAAGGGACAGGGGCCGGCGGGGAGCTGTTTTTT

J: TRBJ1-2
V: TRBV5-4
size: -
D: -
CDR3: CASSLVGQNYGYTF
DNA: TGTGCCAGCAGCTTGGTAGGACAGAACTATGGCTACACCTTC

J: TRBJ2-5
V: TRBV4-1
size: -
D: -
CDR3: CASSQATAFQGTQYF
DNA: TGCGCCAGCAGCCAAGCAACAGCGTTCCAAGGGACCCAGTACTTC

J: TRBJ2-2
V: TRBV7-9
size: -
D: TRBD1
CDR3: CASSKDRVTGELFF
DNA: TGTGCCAGCAGCAAAGACAGGGTCACCGGGGAGCTGTTTTTT

J: TRBJ1-1
V: TRBV4-1
size: -
D: -
CDR3: CASSQVSGTEAFF
DNA: TGCGCCAGCAGCCAAGTCTCCGGTACTGAAGCTTTCTTT

J: TRBJ1-1
V: TRBV5-1
size: -
D: TRBD1
CDR3: CASSLGRGLPEAFF
DNA: TGCGCCAGCAGCTTGGGCAGGGGGTTACCTGAAGCTTTCTTT

J: TRBJ1-2
V: TRBV6-5
size: -
D: TRBD1
CDR3: CASSYGTGLGYTF
DNA: TGTGCCAGCAGTTACGGGACAGGTTTAGGCTACACCTTC

J: TRBJ1-1
V: TRBV25-1
size: -
D: -
CDR3: CASSSWGGLGTEAFF
DNA: TGTGCCAGCAGTTCGTGGGGGGGCTTGGGGACTGAAGCTTTCTTT

J: TRBJ2-5
V: TRBV5-1
size: -
D: -
CDR3: CASSLDGDRDVETQYF
DNA: TGCGCCAGCAGCTTGGACGGGGACCGGGACGTAGAGACCCAGTACTTC